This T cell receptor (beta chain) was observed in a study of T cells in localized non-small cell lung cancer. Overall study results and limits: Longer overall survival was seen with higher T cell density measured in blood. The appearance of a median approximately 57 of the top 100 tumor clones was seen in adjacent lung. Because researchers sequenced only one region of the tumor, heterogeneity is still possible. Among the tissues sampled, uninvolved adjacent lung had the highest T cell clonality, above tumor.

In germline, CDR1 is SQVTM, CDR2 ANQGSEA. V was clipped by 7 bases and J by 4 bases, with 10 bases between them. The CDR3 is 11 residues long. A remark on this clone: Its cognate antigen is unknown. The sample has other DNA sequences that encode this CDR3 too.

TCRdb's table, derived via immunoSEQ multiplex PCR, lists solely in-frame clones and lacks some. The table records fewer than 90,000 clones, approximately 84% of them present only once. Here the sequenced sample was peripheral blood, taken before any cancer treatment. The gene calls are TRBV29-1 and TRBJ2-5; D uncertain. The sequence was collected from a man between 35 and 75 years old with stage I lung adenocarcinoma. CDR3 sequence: CSGGPGETQYF. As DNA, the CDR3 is TGCAGCGGTGGTCCGGGAGAGACCCAGTACTTC. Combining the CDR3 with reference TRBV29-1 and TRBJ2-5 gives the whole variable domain SAVISQKPSRDICQRGTSLTIQCQVDSQVTMMFWYRQQPGQSLTLIATANQGSEATYESGFVIDKFPISRPNLTFSTLTVSNMSPEDSSIYLCSGGPGETQYFGPGTRLLVL.